The T cell receptor beta chain described here comes from a study of CD8+CD57+ T cells in acquired aplastic anemia (dated by TCRdb to the late 2010s). Turning to the overall study: On average, sorted CD4+ and CD8+ cells yielded around 3.4 ug of extracted DNA, with a range of about 0.17 to 27.4 ug. A CD8+CD57+ expansion meant a frequency higher than the mean frequency seen in healthy subjects.

Flow cytometry had shown CD8+CD57+ cell expansion in the patients selected for sequencing. Every patient had severe acquired aplastic anemia, diagnosed using the International Study of Aplastic Anemia and Agranulocytosis and Camitta criteria. No therapy had been received by the patients at the time of blood sampling. In this study, sorted CD4+ and CD8+ T cells from the blood of healthy subjects and of severe aplastic anemia patients had their TCR repertoires deep-sequenced. Patients were enrolled under clinicaltrials.gov protocols 00001620, 01623167, 00001397, 00071045, 00081523 and 00961064 in the USA. Ficoll-Paque density gradient centrifugation was used to isolate peripheral blood mononuclear cells. CD4+ and CD8+ T cells were sorted by FACS or magnetic beads before DNA extraction. Counted from cysteine to phenylalanine, this CDR3 has 15 amino acids. Of the read, only the CDR3 DNA is kept; its 45 bases are in frame from base 1. V trim: 1 base; J trim: 4 bases; unmatched bases: 2. The germline V gene sets CDR1 to MNHNS and CDR2 to SASEGT.

Broad study findings and their caveats: Roughly 29 CD8+ CDR3 sequences were shared between patients and controls but appeared highly expressed in patients and within their immunodominant clones. No significant difference in CD8+ Simpson's diversity was found between patients and healthy controls (P=0.060).

There are many counts of this clonotype. The clone's antigen remains unknown. Base qualities are not at hand, and no much larger clone is one base apart. Genomic DNA served as template for TCR beta VDJ combination and CDR3 sequence profiling. An Illumina HiSeq 2000 was used for TCR repertoire sequencing. Turning to the authors' computational methods: Repertoire assessment relied on Simpson's diversity index, CDR3 size and DJ length profiles, and TRBV/TRBJ rearrangement plots. The immunodominant clone was defined as the most abundant DNA sequence in deep sequencing data. CDR3 amino acid sequences were checked for sharing across subjects and were also compared against the VDJdb database and published repertoires. TCRdb passed the public sequencing reads through fastp at Q25 and MiXCR, retaining productive beta sequences. Merged by CDR3 protein, the rows form single entries marked with the most common genes and DNA. It is TCRdb's table, rather than the study itself, that gives the V and J calls and clone size. Counted in this sample were roughly 150,000 distinct CDR3 sequences; around 47% of them appeared once. Of the sample, roughly 2.9% falls within the top ten clones.

The sequence was collected from a human donor with aplastic anemia. The sequenced material came from sorted CD4+, CD8+, or CD8+CD57+ T cells (not recorded which) from PBMCs. Rearrangement joined TRBV6-1 to TRBJ1-2; TRBD1 aligns with 11 central bases. The CDR3 amino acid sequence is: CASSEVGQGGYGYTF. The DNA sequence is given as TGTGCCAGCAGTGAAGTGGGACAGGGGGGCTATGGCTACACCTTC.